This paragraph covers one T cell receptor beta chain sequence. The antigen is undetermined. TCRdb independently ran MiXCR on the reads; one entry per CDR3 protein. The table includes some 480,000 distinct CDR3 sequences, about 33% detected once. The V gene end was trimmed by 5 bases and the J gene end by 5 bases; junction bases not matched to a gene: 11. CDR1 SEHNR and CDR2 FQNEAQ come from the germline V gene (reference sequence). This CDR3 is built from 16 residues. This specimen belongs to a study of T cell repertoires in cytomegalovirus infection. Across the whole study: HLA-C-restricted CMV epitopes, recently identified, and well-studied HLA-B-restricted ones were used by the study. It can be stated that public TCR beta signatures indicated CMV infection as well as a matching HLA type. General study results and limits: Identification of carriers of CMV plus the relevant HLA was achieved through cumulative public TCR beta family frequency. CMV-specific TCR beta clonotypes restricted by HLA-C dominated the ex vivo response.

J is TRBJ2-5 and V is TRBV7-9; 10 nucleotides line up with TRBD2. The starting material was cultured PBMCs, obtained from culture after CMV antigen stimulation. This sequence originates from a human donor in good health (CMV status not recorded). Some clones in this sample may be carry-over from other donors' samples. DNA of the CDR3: TGTGCCAGCAGCCCACCGGCTAGCGGGAGACAGGAGACCCAGTACTTC. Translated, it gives CASSPPASGRQETQYF.